A single count supports the clone carrying this TCR beta chain. This specimen belongs to a study of blood T cell repertoires in COVID-19. The ends were cut back, 4 bases at V and 3 bases at J, with 20 bases in the middle. From germline, CDR1 is SGHRS and CDR2 YFSETQ. CDR3 length: 16 residues. Those enrolled, adults aged roughly 18 to 89 years, came from 20 to 25 US areas. Assay: immunoSEQ multiplex PCR; the TCRdb copy retains only in-frame clones and omits some. The sample includes roughly 160,000 clones, approximately 80% of them seen just once. The sequence was obtained from a man aged 45-65 years who had recovered from COVID-19. V gene TRBV5-1 combines with J gene TRBJ2-7, with D perhaps matching TRBD1 (6 bases). Sequenced: PBMCs or T cells enriched from blood (not recorded which). The CDR3 here is CASSIRGTGTDYEQYF. The CDR3 DNA reads as TGCGCCAGCAGCATACGTGGCACAGGGACGGACTACGAGCAGTACTTC.